The 28 T cell receptor beta chains presented below share a single source sample, sequenced in a study of somatic mutations in cytotoxic T cells in rheumatoid arthritis (dated by TCRdb to the late 2010s). The library was generated by the immunoSEQ multiplex PCR assay. The table comes from immuneACCESS by way of TCRdb, which keeps in-frame sequences with V and J called. Part of the clones is missing from these tables; in studies checked, under half for an unresolved V gene and the rest for unknown reasons. This sample lists some 20,000 clones; around 80% were detected once. The ten largest make up roughly a tenth of the sample. The sample consisted of CD8+ T cells sorted from blood. The origin of the receptors is an adult with rheumatoid arthritis.

This clone was seen only once. The gene calls are TRBV7-6 and TRBJ2-5, with no clear D. Germline CDR1 reads SGHVS; CDR2 reads FNYEAQ. The V end lost 2 bases, the J end lost 2 bases, and 9 bases lay between the germline ends. This CDR3 has 14 residues. CDR3: CASSLITRQETQYF. CDR3 bases: TGTGCCAGCAGCTTAATCACGAGACAAGAGACCCAGTACTTC.

This chain links TRBV5-4 with TRBJ1-6; possibly TRBD1 for D (5 bases). The CDR3 covers 15 residues. Germline CDR1 and CDR2: SGHNT and YYREEE (reference sequence). Between the trimmed V and J ends, which lost 0 bases and 11 bases, there was a span of 15 bases. The CDR3, as DNA: TGTGCCAGCAGCTTGGGGGTGGGGGGTGGTCCACCCCTCCACTTT. Translating it yields CASSLGVGGGPPLHF. The full variable domain, rest sourced from reference TRBV5-4 and TRBJ1-6, is ETGVTQSPTHLIKTRGQQVTLRCSSQSGHNTVSWYQQALGQGPQFIFQYYREEENGRGNFPPRFSGLQFPNYSSELNVNALELDDSALYLCASSLGVGGGPPLHFGNGTRLTVT.

V is TRBV9 and J is TRBJ2-1, with 10 nucleotides matching TRBD2. The trim removed 7 bases at V and 7 bases at J, leaving 8 bases unmatched. CDR1 and CDR2 from the germline V gene are SGDLS and YYNGEE. The CDR3 spans 14 residues. The CDR3, as DNA: TGTGCCAGCGGAGCTAGCGGGGGATCGAATGAGCAGTTCTTC. Amino acid sequence: CASGASGGSNEQFF.

The chain uses TRBV29-1 and TRBJ1-5; a weak D match, TRBD1 (5 bases). The ends were cut back, 2 bases at V and 6 bases at J, with 20 bases in the middle. This CDR3 is 16 amino acids long. Germline V gene data show CDR1 as SQVTM and CDR2 as ANQGSEA. CDR3 in amino acids: CSVERVGDDFLQPQHF. CDR3 bases: TGCAGCGTTGAACGGGTCGGGGACGATTTTCTTCAGCCCCAGCATTTT. The full variable domain, with the rest looked up from reference TRBV29-1 and TRBJ1-5, is SAVISQKPSRDICQRGTSLTIQCQVDSQVTMMFWYRQQPGQSLTLIATANQGSEATYESGFVIDKFPISRPNLTFSTLTVSNMSPEDSSIYLCSVERVGDDFLQPQHFGDGTRLSIL.

The J gene is TRBJ2-1, the V gene TRBV6-1, with 9 nucleotides matching TRBD2. CDR1 is MNHNS, CDR2 SASEGT, per germline. Unmatched junction bases numbered 4, after V lost 0 bases and J lost 7 bases. The CDR3 extends over 15 amino acids. CDR3 DNA: TGTGCCAGCAGTGAAGCTAGCGGGGGAGGGAATGAGCAGTTCTTC. Translation: CASSEASGGGNEQFF.

This chain joins TRBV27 and TRBJ2-7; D gene uncertain. CDR1 is MNHEY and CDR2 is SMNVEV in the germline V gene (reference sequence). V was pared by 4 bases and J by 7 bases, with 20 bases between. This CDR3 comprises 15 residues. The CDR3 sequence is CASSSDGFRVGEQYF. Here the CDR3 DNA reads TGTGCCAGCAGTTCGGACGGATTCCGCGTGGGGGAGCAGTACTTC.

This chain uses TRBV5-4 with TRBJ2-3, with 14 bases lining up with TRBD2. The CDR3 has 18 amino acids. The V gene's germline CDR1 is SGHNT and CDR2 YYREEE (reference sequence). With 4 bases clipped from V and 5 bases from J, the junction kept 12 bases outside the gene matches. CDR3 nucleotides: TGTGCCAGCAGCGGACTAGCGGGGGGCCGGGGGGGTGTAGATACGCAGTATTTT. This sequence encodes CASSGLAGGRGGVDTQYF.

This clone appeared once. The chain is built from TRBV9 and TRBJ1-2; tentative D call: TRBD1 (5 bases). The CDR3 is 14 residues long. V lost 4 bases, J lost 11 bases, and 21 bases lay in between. Germline V gives CDR1 SGDLS, CDR2 YYNGEE. CDR3 nucleotide sequence: TGTGCCAGCAGCCCCCGGACAATCCAGGCTGGTTACACCTTC. Translated: CASSPRTIQAGYTF.

The chain carries TRBV5-4 and TRBJ2-7; weak D call: TRBD2 (7 bases). The CDR3 has 14 residues. The germline V gene encodes CDR1 SGHNT and CDR2 YYREEE (reference sequence). V was clipped by 4 bases and J by 4 bases, with 15 bases between them. The CDR3: CASSPVGGAYEQYF. In DNA, the CDR3 is TGTGCCAGCAGCCCCGTGGGGGGGGCGTACGAGCAGTACTTC. Full variable domain (rest looked up from reference TRBV5-4 and TRBJ2-7): ETGVTQSPTHLIKTRGQQVTLRCSSQSGHNTVSWYQQALGQGPQFIFQYYREEENGRGNFPPRFSGLQFPNYSSELNVNALELDDSALYLCASSPVGGAYEQYFGPGTRLTVT.

The rearrangement joins TRBV14 to TRBJ1-1; 9 bases align to TRBD1. There are 14 residues in the CDR3. The germline V gene encodes CDR1 SGHDN and CDR2 FVKESK. V was pared by 6 bases and J by 5 bases, with 7 bases of the junction left unmatched. CDR3 protein: CASSISQGATEAFF. CDR3 in DNA: TGTGCCAGCAGTATATCACAGGGGGCGACTGAAGCTTTCTTT.

DNA for the CDR3: TGTGCCAGCAGCGCCACAGATACGCAGTATTTT. This encodes CASSATDTQYF. V is TRBV9 and J is TRBJ2-3; no firm D call. Trimming removed 3 bases from V and 2 bases from J, with 1 base in between. The CDR3 runs to 11 residues. CDR1 and CDR2 (germline): SGDLS, YYNGEE. Looking up the rest from reference TRBV9 and TRBJ2-3 gives the full variable domain: DSGVTQTPKHLITATGQRVTLRCSPRSGDLSVYWYQQSLDQGLQFLIQYYNGEERAKGNILERFSAQQFPDLHSELNLSSLELGDSALYFCASSATDTQYFGPGTRLTVL.

The rearrangement uses TRBV21-1 and TRBJ1-2. TRBV21-1 is classified as a pseudogene. This CDR3 region has 9 residues. The CDR3 region is CASPNRNDF. The CDR3 nucleotides are TGTGCCAGTCCGAACCGGAACGACTTC.

The chain employs TRBV19 and TRBJ1-6; D uncertain. Trimming took off 5 bases at V and 7 bases at J, with 9 bases between the two ends. CDR3 length: 13 amino acids. Germline V gene lookup returns CDR1 LNHDA and CDR2 SQIVND (reference sequence). The CDR3 spells CASSGSFNSPLHF. The CDR3 DNA sequence: TGTGCCAGTAGTGGATCATTCAATTCACCCCTCCACTTT.

This chain joins TRBV19 and TRBJ1-5; 11 bases are a match to TRBD1. Germline-derived CDR1 and CDR2 are LNHDA and SQIVND (reference sequence). J was trimmed by 3 bases and V by 5 bases; bases with no gene match: 6. The length of the CDR3 is 16 residues. CDR3 in amino acids: CASSGGTGGDNQPQHF. The CDR3 DNA is TGTGCCAGTAGTGGCGGGACAGGGGGGGACAATCAGCCCCAGCATTTT. The full variable domain, completed using reference TRBV19 and TRBJ1-5, is DGGITQSPKYLFRKEGQNVTLSCEQNLNHDAMYWYRQDPGQGLRLIYYSQIVNDFQKGDIAEGYSVSREKKESFPLTVTSAQKNPTAFYLCASSGGTGGDNQPQHFGDGTRLSIL.

The chain is built from TRBV27 and TRBJ2-1; 10 bases agree with TRBD2. Trimming took 3 bases from V and 9 from J; bases not matched to a gene: 8. This CDR3 region has 15 residues. CDR1 is MNHEY and CDR2 is SMNVEV in the germline V gene (reference sequence). The CDR3: CASSLSSGGSGEQFF. CDR3 nucleotide sequence: TGTGCCAGCAGTTTGAGTAGCGGGGGGTCAGGTGAGCAGTTCTTC.

The chain uses TRBV19 and TRBJ2-7, with unresolved D. CDR1 LNHDA and CDR2 SQIVND come from the germline V gene (reference sequence). V lost 3 bases to trimming and J lost 3 bases, with 12 bases between them. The CDR3 sequence is 14 residues long. The CDR3 DNA is TGTGCCAGTAGTATCGACATATTAGGCTACGAGCAGTACTTC. Its protein is CASSIDILGYEQYF.

This chain connects TRBV5-4 to TRBJ2-3, with a tentative D call TRBD2 (6 bases). CDR3 length: 16 amino acids. Trimming shortened V by 2 bases and J by 2 bases, and 15 bases separated the two germline ends. Germline CDR1 reads SGHNT; CDR2 reads YYREEE (reference sequence). CDR3: CASSLPPSASTDTQYF. The CDR3 DNA reads TGTGCCAGCAGCTTACCTCCTAGCGCTTCCACAGATACGCAGTATTTT.

The J gene is TRBJ2-4, the V gene TRBV9; no clear D gene. V was cut by 4 bases and J by 9 bases, with 20 bases left in between. This CDR3 comprises 15 residues. Per germline, CDR1 SGDLS and CDR2 YYNGEE. The DNA for the CDR3 is TGTGCCAGCAGCCCAGGTGCCAGTACCCATGTCATTCAGTACTTC. As protein: CASSPGASTHVIQYF.

This chain links TRBV5-6 with TRBJ2-2; D might be TRBD1 (6 bases). This CDR3 has 15 residues. Per the germline V gene, CDR1 is SGHDT and CDR2 is YYEEEE. V lost 0 bases to trimming and J lost 1 base, with 7 bases between them. CDR3 nucleotides: TGTGCCAGCAGCTTGGGAGGGGGGAACACCGGGGAGCTGTTTTTT. Its translation: CASSLGGGNTGELFF.

This chain joins TRBV6-4 and TRBJ2-1, with D maybe TRBD2 (5 bases). The length of the CDR3 is 14 residues. With 6 bases removed from V and 1 base from J, the gap between germline ends came to 10 bases. Germline V gene lookup returns CDR1 MRHNA and CDR2 SNTAGT. The CDR3 here is CASSHSESYNEQFF. The CDR3 DNA follows: TGTGCCAGCAGCCATAGCGAATCCTACAATGAGCAGTTCTTC.

This sequence joins TRBV6-5 and TRBJ1-1; D uncertain. CDR1 and CDR2 from the germline V gene are MNHEY and SVGAGI. Trimming shortened V by 6 bases and J by 4 bases, and 15 bases separated the two germline ends. The CDR3 consists of 14 residues. The CDR3: CASSPEVASTEAFF. The CDR3 region has the DNA TGTGCCAGCAGCCCCGAAGTGGCGAGCACTGAAGCTTTCTTT.

This clone came up a few times. This chain joins TRBV27 and TRBJ2-1; no definite D call. The CDR3 has 15 amino acids. V lost 0 bases and J 6 bases, leaving 12 bases between the germline ends. Germline V CDR1 and CDR2: MNHEY, SMNVEV (reference sequence). CDR3 in amino acids: CASSLSIGRSNEQFF. The DNA of the CDR3 is TGTGCCAGCAGTTTATCGATCGGGCGGAGCAATGAGCAGTTCTTC.

Regarding this clone: The junction shows a germline mismatch at one end, possibly a read error. This chain uses TRBV10-3 with TRBJ1-2; TRBD1 aligns across 7 bases. Looked up from germline, CDR1 is ENHRY and CDR2 is SYGVKD. This CDR3 contains 15 residues. This CDR3 is CAIFKGGAWPLRFRF. The CDR3 region has the DNA TGTGCCATTTTTAAAGGGGGCGCGTGGCCACTCCGATTTAGATTC.

In DNA form, the CDR3 reads TGTGCCAGCAGCGCTTCGGGAAGCGGCGCGCAGTATTTT. Encoded protein: CASSASGSGAQYF. This chain joins TRBV5-4 and TRBJ2-3; a weak D match, TRBD2 (5 bases). V was clipped by 4 bases and J by 10 bases, with 16 bases between them. The V gene's germline CDR1 is SGHNT and CDR2 YYREEE (reference sequence). This CDR3 comprises 13 residues.

The chain joins TRBV5-1 to TRBJ1-4; perhaps TRBD1 as D (6 bases). Germline V gene sequence: CDR1 SGHRS, CDR2 YFSETQ. Trimming removed 1 base at V and 0 bases at J, with 10 bases between. The CDR3 contains 16 residues. The CDR3 reads CASSLHRQATNEKLFF. Here the CDR3 DNA reads TGCGCCAGCAGCTTGCACCGACAGGCAACTAATGAAAAACTGTTTTTT.

The chain employs TRBV9 and TRBJ2-1, with 8 bases matching TRBD1. The germline CDR1 and CDR2 sequences are SGDLS and YYNGEE. There are 15 residues in the CDR3. J was trimmed by 6 bases and V by 4 bases; bases with no gene match: 9. The CDR3 DNA sequence: TGTGCCAGCAGCACCCGACAGGGGAGCCGCAATGAGCAGTTCTTC. Its translation: CASSTRQGSRNEQFF. Full variable domain (rest looked up from reference TRBV9 and TRBJ2-1): DSGVTQTPKHLITATGQRVTLRCSPRSGDLSVYWYQQSLDQGLQFLIQYYNGEERAKGNILERFSAQQFPDLHSELNLSSLELGDSALYFCASSTRQGSRNEQFFGPGTRLTVL.

The CDR3 is CASSSLTSGGETQYF. As DNA, the CDR3 is TGTGCCAGCAGTTCGCTGACTAGCGGGGGAGAGACCCAGTACTTC. The chain carries TRBV27 and TRBJ2-5; 12 positions match TRBD2. J lost 4 bases, V lost 4 bases, and 4 bases had no gene match. The germline CDR1 and CDR2 sequences are MNHEY and SMNVEV (reference sequence). The CDR3 sequence is 15 residues long.

The chain recombines TRBV29-1 with TRBJ2-5; no definite D call. V was pared by 5 bases and J by 8 bases, with 15 bases between. The CDR3 has 12 residues. From germline, CDR1 is SQVTM and CDR2 ANQGSEA. The CDR3 region has the DNA TGCAGCGTTTCGGCGCCTATGGAAACCCAGTACTTC. It codes for CSVSAPMETQYF. Drawing the rest from reference TRBV29-1 and TRBJ2-5, the complete variable domain is SAVISQKPSRDICQRGTSLTIQCQVDSQVTMMFWYRQQPGQSLTLIATANQGSEATYESGFVIDKFPISRPNLTFSTLTVSNMSPEDSSIYLCSVSAPMETQYFGPGTRLLVL.